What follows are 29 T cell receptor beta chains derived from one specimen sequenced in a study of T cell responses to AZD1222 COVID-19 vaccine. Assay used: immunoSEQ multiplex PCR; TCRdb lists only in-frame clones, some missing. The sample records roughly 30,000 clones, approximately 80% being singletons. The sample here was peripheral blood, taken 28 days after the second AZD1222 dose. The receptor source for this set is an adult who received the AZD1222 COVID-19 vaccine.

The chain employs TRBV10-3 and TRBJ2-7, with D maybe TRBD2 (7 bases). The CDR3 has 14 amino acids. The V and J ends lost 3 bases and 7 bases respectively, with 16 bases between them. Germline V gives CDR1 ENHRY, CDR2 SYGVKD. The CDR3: CAISDGGAKEEQYF. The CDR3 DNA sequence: TGTGCCATCAGTGATGGGGGGGCCAAGGAAGAGCAGTACTTC.

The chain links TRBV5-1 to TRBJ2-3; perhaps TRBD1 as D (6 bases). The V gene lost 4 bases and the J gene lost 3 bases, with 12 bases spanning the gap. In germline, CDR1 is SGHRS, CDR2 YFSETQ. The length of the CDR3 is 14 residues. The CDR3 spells CASSQGQQTDTQYF. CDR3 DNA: TGCGCCAGCAGCCAAGGACAGCAAACAGATACGCAGTATTTT.

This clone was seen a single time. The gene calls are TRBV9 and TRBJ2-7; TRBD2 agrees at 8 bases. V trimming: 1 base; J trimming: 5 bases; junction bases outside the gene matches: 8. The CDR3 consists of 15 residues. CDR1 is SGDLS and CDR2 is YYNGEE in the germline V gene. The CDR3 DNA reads TGTGCCAGCAGCGTATCCGGGGGGGCTCGGAACGAGCAGTACTTC. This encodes CASSVSGGARNEQYF.

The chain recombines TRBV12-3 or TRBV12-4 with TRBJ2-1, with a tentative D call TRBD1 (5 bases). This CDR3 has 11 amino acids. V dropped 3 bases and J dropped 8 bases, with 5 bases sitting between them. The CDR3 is CASSLGHEQFF. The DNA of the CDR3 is TGTGCCAGCAGTTTGGGGCATGAGCAGTTCTTC.

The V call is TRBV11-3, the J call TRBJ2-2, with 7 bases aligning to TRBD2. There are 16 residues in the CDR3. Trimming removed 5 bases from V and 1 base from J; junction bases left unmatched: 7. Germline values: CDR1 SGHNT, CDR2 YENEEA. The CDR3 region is CASSKFSGWNTGELFF. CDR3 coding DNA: TGTGCCAGCAGCAAATTTAGCGGGTGGAACACCGGGGAGCTGTTTTTT.

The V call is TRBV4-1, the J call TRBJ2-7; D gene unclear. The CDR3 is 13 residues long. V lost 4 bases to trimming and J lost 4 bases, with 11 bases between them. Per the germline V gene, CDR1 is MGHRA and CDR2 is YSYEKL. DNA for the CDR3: TGCGCCAGCAGCCTAACCCCCTTTTACGAGCAGTACTTC. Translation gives CASSLTPFYEQYF.

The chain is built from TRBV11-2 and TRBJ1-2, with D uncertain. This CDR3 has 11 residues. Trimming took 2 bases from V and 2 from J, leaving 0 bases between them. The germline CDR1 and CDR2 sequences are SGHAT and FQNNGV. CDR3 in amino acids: CASSLNYGYTF. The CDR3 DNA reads TGTGCCAGCAGCTTAAACTATGGCTACACCTTC.

The CDR3 DNA is TGTGCCAGCTCTAACACAGGGGGGTACAATGAGCAGTTCTTC. This encodes CASSNTGGYNEQFF. This chain connects TRBV18 to TRBJ2-1, with TRBD1 identical over 8 bases. CDR3 length: 14 residues. Germline-derived CDR1 and CDR2 are KGHSH and LQKENI. V lost 6 bases and J lost 4; bases outside the gene matches: 5.

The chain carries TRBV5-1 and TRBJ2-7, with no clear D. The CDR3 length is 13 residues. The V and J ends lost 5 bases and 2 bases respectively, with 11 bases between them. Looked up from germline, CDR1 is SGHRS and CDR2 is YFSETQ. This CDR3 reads CASSLGRPYEQYF. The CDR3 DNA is TGCGCCAGCAGTCTCGGGCGCCCCTACGAGCAGTACTTC.

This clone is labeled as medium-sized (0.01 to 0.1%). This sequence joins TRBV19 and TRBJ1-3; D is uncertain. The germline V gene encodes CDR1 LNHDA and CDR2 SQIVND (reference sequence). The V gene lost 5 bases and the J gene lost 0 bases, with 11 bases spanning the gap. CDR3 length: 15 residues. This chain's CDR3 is CASSPVWSSGNTIYF. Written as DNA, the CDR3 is TGTGCCAGTAGTCCAGTGTGGAGCTCTGGAAACACCATATATTTT.

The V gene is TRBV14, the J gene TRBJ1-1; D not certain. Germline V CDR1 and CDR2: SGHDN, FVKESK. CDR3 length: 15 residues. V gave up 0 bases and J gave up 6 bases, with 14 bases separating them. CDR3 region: CASSQDESKTSEAFF. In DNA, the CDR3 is TGTGCCAGCAGCCAAGATGAAAGTAAGACATCTGAAGCTTTCTTT.

The CDR3: CASRPGGWTEAFF. As DNA, the CDR3 is TGTGCCAGCAGACCAGGGGGATGGACTGAAGCTTTCTTT. The chain has TRBV12-3 or TRBV12-4 and TRBJ1-1; 7 bases fit TRBD1. Trimming removed 6 bases from V and 5 bases from J; junction bases left unmatched: 6. The CDR3 runs 13 residues.

CDR3 bases: TGCGCCAGCAGTGACCGTGGAGAAGCTTTCTTT. Amino acids: CASSDRGEAFF. The chain is built from TRBV10-1 and TRBJ1-1, with D hard to call. Trimming removed 3 bases from V and 8 bases from J, with 7 bases in between. Germline CDR1 WNHNN, CDR2 SYGVQD (reference sequence). This CDR3 has 11 residues.

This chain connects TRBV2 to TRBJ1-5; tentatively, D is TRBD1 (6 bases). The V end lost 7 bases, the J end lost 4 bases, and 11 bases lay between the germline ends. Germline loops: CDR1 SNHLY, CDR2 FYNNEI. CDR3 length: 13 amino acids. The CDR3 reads CASNQGSNQPQHF. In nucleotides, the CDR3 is TGTGCCAGCAATCAGGGGTCTAATCAGCCCCAGCATTTT.

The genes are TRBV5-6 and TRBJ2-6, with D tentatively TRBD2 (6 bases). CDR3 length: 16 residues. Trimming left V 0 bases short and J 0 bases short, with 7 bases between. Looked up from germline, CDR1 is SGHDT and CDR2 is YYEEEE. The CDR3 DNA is TGTGCCAGCAGCTTGGGCGGGACCTCTGGGGCCAACGTCCTGACTTTC. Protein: CASSLGGTSGANVLTF. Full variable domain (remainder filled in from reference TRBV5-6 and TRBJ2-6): DAGVTQSPTHLIKTRGQQVTLRCSPKSGHDTVSWYQQALGQGPQFIFQYYEEEERQRGNFPDRFSGHQFPNYSSELNVNALLLGDSALYLCASSLGGTSGANVLTFGAGSRLTVL.

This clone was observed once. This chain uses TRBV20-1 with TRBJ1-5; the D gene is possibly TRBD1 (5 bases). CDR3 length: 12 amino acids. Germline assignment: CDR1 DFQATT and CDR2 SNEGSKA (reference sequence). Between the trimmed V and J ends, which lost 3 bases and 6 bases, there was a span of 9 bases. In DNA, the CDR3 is TGCAGTGCTAGTCCGGGGGGTCAGCCCCAGCATTTT. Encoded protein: CSASPGGQPQHF.

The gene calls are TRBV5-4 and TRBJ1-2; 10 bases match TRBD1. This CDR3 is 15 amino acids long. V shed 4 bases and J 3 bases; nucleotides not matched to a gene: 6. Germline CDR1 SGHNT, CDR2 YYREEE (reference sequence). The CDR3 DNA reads TGTGCCAGCAGCGTGACAGGGGGCGCTTACTATGGCTACACCTTC. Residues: CASSVTGGAYYGYTF.

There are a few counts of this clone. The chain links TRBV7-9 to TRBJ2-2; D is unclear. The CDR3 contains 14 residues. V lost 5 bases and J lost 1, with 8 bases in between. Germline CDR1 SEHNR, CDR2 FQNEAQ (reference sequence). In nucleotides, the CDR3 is TGTGCCAGCAGCCCCAGGCTGAACACCGGGGAGCTGTTTTTT. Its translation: CASSPRLNTGELFF.

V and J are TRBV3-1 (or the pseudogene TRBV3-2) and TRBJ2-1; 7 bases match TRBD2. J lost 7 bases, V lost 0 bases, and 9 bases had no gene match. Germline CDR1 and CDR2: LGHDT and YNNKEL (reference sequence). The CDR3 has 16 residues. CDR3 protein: CASSQERGGGKNEQFF. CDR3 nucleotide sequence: TGTGCCAGCAGCCAAGAGCGGGGCGGGGGTAAAAATGAGCAGTTCTTC.

The CDR3 is CATSSGQGTDTQYF. For the CDR3, the DNA is TGTGCCACCTCCTCCGGTCAGGGCACAGATACGCAGTATTTT. This chain uses TRBV18 with TRBJ2-3; D call uncertain. This CDR3 is built from 14 residues. V lost 10 bases and J lost 1, with 15 bases in between. The germline V gene encodes CDR1 KGHSH and CDR2 LQKENI.

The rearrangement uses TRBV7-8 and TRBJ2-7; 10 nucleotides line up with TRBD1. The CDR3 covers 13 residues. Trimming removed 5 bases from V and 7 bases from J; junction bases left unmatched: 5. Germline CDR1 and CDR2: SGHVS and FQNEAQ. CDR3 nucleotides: TGTGCCAGCAGCCATGACAGGGGGCAAGAGCAGTACTTC. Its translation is CASSHDRGQEQYF.

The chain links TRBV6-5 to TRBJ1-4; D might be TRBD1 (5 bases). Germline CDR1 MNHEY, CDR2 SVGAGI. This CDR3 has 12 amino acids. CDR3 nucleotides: TGTGCATGCGGGGCCCACAATGAAAAACTGTTTTTT. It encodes CACGAHNEKLFF.

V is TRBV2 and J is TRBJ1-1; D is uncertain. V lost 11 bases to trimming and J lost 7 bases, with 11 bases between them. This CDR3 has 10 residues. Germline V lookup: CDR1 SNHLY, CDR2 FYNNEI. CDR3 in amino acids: CAPTAVEAFF. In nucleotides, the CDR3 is TGTGCCCCTACAGCAGTTGAAGCTTTCTTT. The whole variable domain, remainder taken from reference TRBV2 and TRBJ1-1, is EPEVTQTPSHQVTQMGQEVILRCVPISNHLYFYWYRQILGQKVEFLVSFYNNEISEKSEIFDDQFSVERPDGSNFTLKIRSTKLEDSAMYFCAPTAVEAFFGQGTRLTVV.

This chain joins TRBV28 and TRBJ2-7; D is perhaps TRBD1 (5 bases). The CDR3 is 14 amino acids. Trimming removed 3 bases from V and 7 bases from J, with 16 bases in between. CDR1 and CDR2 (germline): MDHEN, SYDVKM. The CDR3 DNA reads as TGTGCCAGCAGTTTTCACGGCCGGCAGGGAGAGCAGTACTTC. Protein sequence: CASSFHGRQGEQYF.

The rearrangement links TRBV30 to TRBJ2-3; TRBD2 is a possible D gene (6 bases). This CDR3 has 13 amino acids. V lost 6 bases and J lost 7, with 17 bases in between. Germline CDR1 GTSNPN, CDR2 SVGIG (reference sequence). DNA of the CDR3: TGTGCCTGTAACAACCGGGGAGGTCATACGCAGTATTTT. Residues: CACNNRGGHTQYF.

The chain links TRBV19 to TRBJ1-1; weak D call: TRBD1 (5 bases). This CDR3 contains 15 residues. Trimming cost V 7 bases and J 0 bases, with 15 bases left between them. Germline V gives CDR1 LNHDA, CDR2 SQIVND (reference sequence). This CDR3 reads CASIDSAGLNTEAFF. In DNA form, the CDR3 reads TGTGCCAGTATTGACAGCGCGGGATTGAACACTGAAGCTTTCTTT.

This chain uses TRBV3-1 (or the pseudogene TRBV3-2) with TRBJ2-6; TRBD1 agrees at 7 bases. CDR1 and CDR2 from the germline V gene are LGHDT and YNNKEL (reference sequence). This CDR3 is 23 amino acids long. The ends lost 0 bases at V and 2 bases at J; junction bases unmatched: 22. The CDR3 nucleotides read TGTGCCAGCAGCCAAGATTCGTGTCAGGGGGTAAAGTTTGGTTTTGCTGGGGCCAACGTCCTGACTTTC. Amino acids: CASSQDSCQGVKFGFAGANVLTF.

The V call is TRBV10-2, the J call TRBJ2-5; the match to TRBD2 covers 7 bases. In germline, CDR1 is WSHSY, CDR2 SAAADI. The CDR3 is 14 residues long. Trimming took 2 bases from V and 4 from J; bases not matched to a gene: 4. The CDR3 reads CASSEAGRVETQYF. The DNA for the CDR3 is TGCGCCAGCAGTGAGGCGGGGAGGGTAGAGACCCAGTACTTC.

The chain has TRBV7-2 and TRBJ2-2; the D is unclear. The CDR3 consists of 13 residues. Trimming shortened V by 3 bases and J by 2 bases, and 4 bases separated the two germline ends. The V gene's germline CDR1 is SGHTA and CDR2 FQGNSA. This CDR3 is CASSLDNTGELFF. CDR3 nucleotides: TGTGCCAGCAGCTTGGACAACACCGGGGAGCTGTTTTTT.